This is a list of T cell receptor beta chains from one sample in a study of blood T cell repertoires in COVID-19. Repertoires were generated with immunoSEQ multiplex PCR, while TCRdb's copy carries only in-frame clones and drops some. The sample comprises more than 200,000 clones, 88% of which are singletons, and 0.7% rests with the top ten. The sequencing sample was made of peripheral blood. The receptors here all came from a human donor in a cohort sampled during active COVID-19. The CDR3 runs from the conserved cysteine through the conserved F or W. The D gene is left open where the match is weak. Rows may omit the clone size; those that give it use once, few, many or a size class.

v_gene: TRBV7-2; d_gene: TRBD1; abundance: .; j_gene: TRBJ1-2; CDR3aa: CASSRGQDYGYTF; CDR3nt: TGTGCCAGCAGCCGCGGACAGGACTATGGCTACACCTTC
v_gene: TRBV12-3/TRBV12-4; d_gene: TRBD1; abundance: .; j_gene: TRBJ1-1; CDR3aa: CASSLTGVAFF; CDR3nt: TGTGCCAGCAGTTTAACAGGGGTAGCTTTCTTT
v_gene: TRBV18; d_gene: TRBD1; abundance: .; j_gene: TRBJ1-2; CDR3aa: CASSRAPEGGAGYTF; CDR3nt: TGTGCCAGCTCACGAGCACCGGAAGGGGGCGCGGGCTACACCTTC
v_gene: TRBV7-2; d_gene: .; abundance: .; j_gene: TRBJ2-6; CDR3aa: CASSLISQANVLTF; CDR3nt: TGTGCCAGCAGCTTAATTAGCCAGGCCAACGTCCTGACTTTC
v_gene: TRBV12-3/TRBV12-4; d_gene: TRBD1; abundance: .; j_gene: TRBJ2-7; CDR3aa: CASSYRGLAEQYF; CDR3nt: TGTGCCAGCAGTTACAGGGGGCTCGCCGAGCAGTACTTC
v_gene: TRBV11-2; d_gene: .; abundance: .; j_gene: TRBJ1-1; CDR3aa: CASSLVEGGSTEAFF; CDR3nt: TGTGCCAGCAGCTTAGTGGAGGGTGGGAGCACTGAAGCTTTCTTT
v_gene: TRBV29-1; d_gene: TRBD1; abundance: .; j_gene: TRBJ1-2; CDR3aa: CSDIGQGDYGYTF; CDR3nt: TGCAGCGACATCGGACAGGGGGACTATGGCTACACCTTC
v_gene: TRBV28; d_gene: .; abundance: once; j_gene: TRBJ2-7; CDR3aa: CASSLSALRSYYEQYF; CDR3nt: TGTGCCAGCAGCTTATCGGCATTACGGAGCTACTACGAGCAGTACTTC
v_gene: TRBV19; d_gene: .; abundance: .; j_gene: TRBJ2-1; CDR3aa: CASSFLSGAYNEQFF; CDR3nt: TGTGCCAGTAGTTTTTTGAGCGGAGCTTACAATGAGCAGTTCTTC
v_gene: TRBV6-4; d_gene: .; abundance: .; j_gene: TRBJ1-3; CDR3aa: CASRGPNRAGNTIYF; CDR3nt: TGTGCCAGCAGGGGACCAAACAGGGCTGGAAACACCATATATTTT
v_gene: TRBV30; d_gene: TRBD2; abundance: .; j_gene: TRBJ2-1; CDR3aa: CACRKLAGTINEQFF; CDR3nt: TGTGCCTGCAGAAAACTAGCGGGGACGATCAATGAGCAGTTCTTC
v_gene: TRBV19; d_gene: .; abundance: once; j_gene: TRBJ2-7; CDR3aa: CASASGAPYEQYF; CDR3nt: TGTGCCAGTGCATCAGGGGCCCCCTACGAGCAGTACTTC
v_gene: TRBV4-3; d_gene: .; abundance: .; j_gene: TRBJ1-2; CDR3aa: CASSQGGQGSPFNYGYTF; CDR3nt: TGCGCCAGCAGCCAAGGAGGGCAGGGGTCCCCTTTTAACTATGGCTACACCTTC
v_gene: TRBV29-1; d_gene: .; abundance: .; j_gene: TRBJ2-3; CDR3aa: CSGRQSTDTQYF; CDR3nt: TGCAGCGGACGACAGTCCACAGATACGCAGTATTTT
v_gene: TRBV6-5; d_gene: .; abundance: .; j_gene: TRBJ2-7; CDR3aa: CASSYGLTYEQYF; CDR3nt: TGTGCCAGCAGTTACGGCTTGACCTACGAGCAGTACTTC
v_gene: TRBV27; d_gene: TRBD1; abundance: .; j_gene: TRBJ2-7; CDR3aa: CASSSPTGAAYRGDEQYF; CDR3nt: TGTGCCAGCAGTTCGCCGACAGGGGCCGCCTACCGGGGCGACGAGCAGTACTTC
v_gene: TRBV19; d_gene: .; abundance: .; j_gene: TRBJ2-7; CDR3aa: CASSVRKTQGRQYF; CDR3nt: TGTGCCAGTAGTGTCAGGAAGACACAGGGAAGGCAGTACTTC
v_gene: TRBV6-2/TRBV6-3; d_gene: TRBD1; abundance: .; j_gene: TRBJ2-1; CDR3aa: CASTPTGGDEQFF; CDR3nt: TGTGCCAGCACCCCCACAGGGGGAGATGAGCAGTTCTTC